The rows below give T cell receptor beta chains drawn from one sample of a study of shared clonotypes between healthy human individuals. Assay used: immunoSEQ multiplex PCR; TCRdb lists only in-frame clones, some missing. There are roughly 2,500,000 clones in the sample; approximately 93% occur only once, and approximately 0.35% lies in the top ten. The material sequenced was naive CD4+ T cells from PBMCs. The receptor source for this set is a man between 18 and 29 years old in good health. Some clones in this sample may be carry-over from other donors' samples. CDR3s include the opening cysteine and the closing phenylalanine or tryptophan. The D gene is left open where the match is weak. The listing skips clone size in some rows; elsewhere it reads once, few, many or a size class.

V gene: TRBV18; clone size: .; J gene: TRBJ2-4; D gene: .; CDR3 DNA: TGTGCCAGCTCACCACCGCAGGTTTACAAAAACATTCAGTACTTC; CDR3 protein: CASSPPQVYKNIQYF
V gene: TRBV25-1; clone size: .; J gene: TRBJ2-6; D gene: .; CDR3 DNA: TGTGCCAGCAGTGAATTGGTGGGGCCGACCTCTGGGGCCAACGTCCTGACTTTC; CDR3 protein: CASSELVGPTSGANVLTF
V gene: TRBV2; clone size: .; J gene: TRBJ1-1; D gene: .; CDR3 DNA: TGTGCCAGCAGTGACTCCAGGGACACTGAAGCTTTCTTT; CDR3 protein: CASSDSRDTEAFF
V gene: TRBV20-1; clone size: .; J gene: TRBJ1-1; D gene: .; CDR3 DNA: TGCAGTGCTACCCAGGGTGCTGAAGCTTTCTTT; CDR3 protein: CSATQGAEAFF
V gene: TRBV5-6; clone size: .; J gene: TRBJ1-2; D gene: TRBD1; CDR3 DNA: TGTGCCAGCGGGCGGACAGGGGCCTATGGCTACACCTTC; CDR3 protein: CASGRTGAYGYTF
V gene: TRBV11-3; clone size: .; J gene: TRBJ2-7; D gene: TRBD1; CDR3 DNA: TGTGCCAGCAGCCCCGACAGGGCAAACGAGCAGTACTTC; CDR3 protein: CASSPDRANEQYF
V gene: TRBV15; clone size: .; J gene: TRBJ1-5; D gene: .; CDR3 DNA: TGTGCCACCAGTAGGGGACGGAATCAGCCCCAGCATTTT; CDR3 protein: CATSRGRNQPQHF
V gene: TRBV27; clone size: once; J gene: TRBJ2-3; D gene: TRBD2; CDR3 DNA: TGTGCCAGCAGTCTCCTGACTAGCGGGAGCGTGCCAGATACGCAGTATTTT; CDR3 protein: CASSLLTSGSVPDTQYF
V gene: TRBV29-1; clone size: once; J gene: TRBJ1-2; D gene: .; CDR3 DNA: TGCAGCGCCCGGTCGGACGGCTCTAACTATGGCTACACCTTC; CDR3 protein: CSARSDGSNYGYTF
V gene: TRBV19; clone size: .; J gene: TRBJ2-7; D gene: TRBD2; CDR3 DNA: TGTGCCAGTAGTATCGCGCTAGCGGGATCCTACGAGCAGTACTTC; CDR3 protein: CASSIALAGSYEQYF
V gene: TRBV5-1; clone size: once; J gene: TRBJ1-5; D gene: .; CDR3 DNA: TGCGCCAGCAGCCTGGAGGGCAGCAGAAATCAGCCCCAGCATTTT; CDR3 protein: CASSLEGSRNQPQHF